These 10 T cell receptor beta chains were sequenced from one sample in a study of technical replicates of blood from a handful of donors. Sequencing was performed with immunoSEQ multiplex PCR; in TCRdb, only in-frame clones are kept and a portion is missing. The repertoire holds around 83,000 clones, with 75% to 95% as singletons. The material sequenced was T cells isolated from PBMCs. All receptors come from a human donor in good health. Some clones in this sample may be carry-over from other donors' samples.

J is TRBJ2-7 and V is TRBV9; D might be TRBD2 (6 bases). V was trimmed by 0 bases and J by 2 bases, leaving 27 bases between them. The germline CDR1 and CDR2 sequences are SGDLS and YYNGEE. This CDR3 has 20 residues. The CDR3 sequence is CASSVAIPGWGGRGPYEQYF. The CDR3 DNA is TGTGCCAGCAGCGTAGCCATCCCCGGCTGGGGTGGGCGGGGTCCCTACGAGCAGTACTTC.

The chain recombines TRBV9 with TRBJ1-1; D unresolved. Germline V gene data show CDR1 as SGDLS and CDR2 as YYNGEE. The V end was cut by 0 bases, the J end by 0 bases, with 12 bases between. This CDR3 is built from 16 residues. In nucleotides, the CDR3 is TGTGCCAGCAGCGTAGGGCAGGTATGGGTGAACACTGAAGCTTTCTTT. Encoded protein: CASSVGQVWVNTEAFF.

This chain uses TRBV6-6 with TRBJ1-2, with D possibly being TRBD1 (6 bases). CDR1 is MNHNY, CDR2 SVGAGI, per germline (reference sequence). The CDR3 runs to 14 residues. The ends were cut back, 2 bases at V and 2 bases at J, with 9 bases in the middle. CDR3: CASSYLGQNYGYTF. The CDR3 DNA reads TGTGCCAGCAGTTACCTTGGACAGAACTATGGCTACACCTTC.

The chain recombines TRBV7-9 with TRBJ1-6; maybe TRBD1 (5 bases). The germline V and J ends were trimmed by 4 bases and 13 bases, with 14 bases remaining between them. CDR1 is SEHNR and CDR2 is FQNEAQ in the germline V gene (reference sequence). This CDR3 comprises 13 residues. The CDR3 DNA reads TGTGCCAGCAGCTCCAGGGCGAGAGAGCCCCTCCACTTT. It translates to CASSSRAREPLHF. The variable domain in full, with the rest retrieved from reference TRBV7-9 and TRBJ1-6, is DTGVSQNPRHKITKRGQNVTFRCDPISEHNRLYWYRQTLGQGPEFLTYFQNEAQLEKSRLLSDRFSAERPKGSFSTLEIQRTEQGDSAMYLCASSSRAREPLHFGNGTRLTVT.

The chain joins TRBV18 to TRBJ1-1; D might be TRBD1 (6 bases). The CDR3 consists of 17 residues. Germline CDR1 reads KGHSH; CDR2 reads LQKENI. V was cut by 3 bases and J by 5 bases, with 22 bases left in between. The DNA of the CDR3 is TGTGCCAGCTCACCTTTAGCGACTCAGGGGATTAGGACTGAAGCTTTCTTT. This translates into CASSPLATQGIRTEAFF.

The genes are TRBV30 and TRBJ1-2, with TRBD1 identical over 12 bases. This CDR3 is 16 amino acids long. The junction had 7 bases not matched to a gene; V was cut back by 3 bases and J by 2 bases. Germline assignment: CDR1 GTSNPN and CDR2 SVGIG (reference sequence). CDR3 bases: TGTGCCTGGAGCATGGGACAGGGGGCGCTGAACTATGGCTACACCTTC. It is translated as CAWSMGQGALNYGYTF.

The table lists this clone with a count of one. The chain employs TRBV29-1 and TRBJ2-1; D remains ambiguous. CDR1 and CDR2 (germline): SQVTM, ANQGSEA. The CDR3 covers 15 residues. V was cut by 3 bases and J by 1 base, with 13 bases left in between. CDR3 in DNA: TGCAGCGTTGAGAGGCCCGAGTTTTCCTACAATGAGCAGTTCTTC. Translated, it gives CSVERPEFSYNEQFF.

The J gene is TRBJ2-1, the V gene TRBV6-5, with 10 nucleotides matching TRBD2. CDR1 and CDR2 (germline): MNHEY, SVGAGI. V was pared by 10 bases and J by 4 bases, with 4 bases of the junction left unmatched. This CDR3 comprises 13 residues. CDR3 sequence reads: CATGLAAYNEQFF. The CDR3 bases are TGTGCCACCGGACTAGCGGCTTACAATGAGCAGTTCTTC.

The chain combines TRBV6-5 with TRBJ2-3; 7 nucleotides align to TRBD2. This CDR3 comprises 15 residues. After removal of 1 base from V and 1 base from J, the junction contained 2 bases not matched to a gene. Germline V lookup: CDR1 MNHEY, CDR2 SVGAGI. The CDR3 sequence is CASSYYGGGTDTQYF. In DNA form, the CDR3 reads TGTGCCAGCAGTTACTATGGGGGGGGCACAGATACGCAGTATTTT.

This chain joins TRBV29-1 and TRBJ2-1; 8 nucleotides align to TRBD2. The length of the CDR3 is 16 residues. Germline lookup yields CDR1 SQVTM and CDR2 ANQGSEA. V lost 2 bases to trimming and J lost 0 bases; unmatched junction nucleotides: 6. This CDR3 reads CSVEKRGSYSYNEQFF. The CDR3 DNA sequence: TGCAGCGTTGAAAAGCGGGGGTCGTACTCCTACAATGAGCAGTTCTTC.